Below, 11 T cell receptor beta chains from the same sample are listed, as sequenced in a study of neurological immune-mediated disorders. Using its own MiXCR run on the 5' RACE reads, TCRdb lists one record per CDR3 protein. The sample lists approximately 32,000 distinct CDR3 sequences, around 7.8% occurring once. The material sequenced was PBMCs. Receptors were obtained from a woman aged 35 to 49 in good health.

By frequency in the sample, this clonotype is medium-sized (0.01 to 0.1%). CDR3 loop: CATSRDPFQPQHF. The CDR3 nucleotides read TGTGCCACCAGCAGAGATCCCTTTCAGCCCCAGCATTTT. This chain joins TRBV15 and TRBJ1-5; no definite D call. This CDR3 contains 13 residues. From germline, CDR1 is LNHNV and CDR2 YYDKDF (reference sequence). Trimming removed 0 bases from V and 6 bases from J, with 6 bases in between.

This clonotype is categorized as medium-sized. Written as DNA, the CDR3 is TGTGCCAGCAGCTCGTATACATCGAGCTCCTACAATGAGCAGTTCTTC. Residues: CASSSYTSSSYNEQFF. The V gene is TRBV5-5, the J gene TRBJ2-1; the D is unclear. Germline V CDR1 and CDR2: SGHKS, YYEKEE (reference sequence). CDR3 size: 16 residues. The ends were cut back, 3 bases at V and 0 bases at J, with 13 bases in the middle.

This clonotype was detected ten times or more. This chain connects TRBV6-1 to TRBJ2-1; TRBD1 matches at 8 bases. Germline V lookup: CDR1 MNHNS, CDR2 SASEGT. Germline trimming cut 4 bases from V and 3 bases from J; bases unmatched to any gene: 5. The CDR3 length is 15 residues. The CDR3 sequence is CASSAPGGYYNEQFF. CDR3 sequence (DNA): TGTGCCAGCAGTGCCCCAGGGGGCTACTACAATGAGCAGTTCTTC.

In its sample, this clonotype was seen many times. The V gene is TRBV3-1, the J gene TRBJ1-5; D is undetermined. Trimming took off 4 bases at V and 4 bases at J, with 5 bases between the two ends. Per the germline V gene, CDR1 is LGHDT and CDR2 is YNNKEL (reference sequence). This CDR3 is 12 amino acids long. CDR3 bases: TGTGCCAGCAGCCGAGGGAATCAGCCCCAGCATTTT. Its protein is CASSRGNQPQHF.

Ten or more counts support this clonotype. The junction does not match germline at one end; this may be a read error. V gene TRBV4-1 combines with J gene TRBJ2-5, with D maybe TRBD2 (5 bases). The CDR3 is 12 residues long. CDR1 and CDR2 (germline): MGHRA, YSYEKL. CDR3 DNA sequence: TGCGCCAGCAGCCAAGACGGGGAGATCCAGTACTTC. Protein: CASSQDGEIQYF.

In this sample, this clonotype turned up a few times. With a much larger clone just one base away, this may be a read error. The chain couples TRBV7-3 to TRBJ2-1; TRBD1 matches 10 bases. The germline CDR1 and CDR2 sequences are SGHTA and FQGTGA. The CDR3 covers 15 residues. The CDR3: CVSSEDRGSYNEQFF. For the CDR3, the DNA is TGTGTCAGCAGCGAGGACAGGGGGTCCTACAATGAGCAGTTCTTC.

This clonotype has ten or more counts. The gene calls are TRBV10-2 and TRBJ2-7; the D is unclear. The CDR3 has 15 amino acids. Per the germline V gene, CDR1 is WSHSY and CDR2 is SAAADI. V shed 3 bases and J shed 7 bases, with 19 bases lying between them. The CDR3 nucleotides read TGCGCCAGCAGTGATCTGCGAGCCTCGAGGTGGGAGCAGTACTTC. Translation gives CASSDLRASRWEQYF.

A note on this clonotype: A much larger clone is a single base away; this may be a read error. The DNA of the CDR3 is TGCGCCAGCAGCTACCACCGCGGGGGAAATGAGCAGTTCTTC. Translating gives CASSYHRGGNEQFF. This rearrangement joins TRBV5-1 to TRBJ2-1; 7 nucleotides agree with TRBD2. Germline CDR1 is SGHRS and CDR2 is YFSETQ. There are 14 residues in the CDR3. The V and J ends lost 3 bases and 7 bases, in that order; junction bases with no gene match: 7.

This clonotype was detected many times. The chain carries TRBV9 and TRBJ2-1; D call uncertain. The CDR3 totals 14 residues. V shed 4 bases and J shed 0 bases, with 8 bases lying between them. CDR1 and CDR2 from the germline V gene are SGDLS and YYNGEE. CDR3 sequence: CASSPYGSYNEQFF. The CDR3 coding sequence is TGTGCCAGCAGCCCCTACGGCTCCTACAATGAGCAGTTCTTC.

This clonotype is labeled as medium-sized. The chain recombines TRBV20-1 with TRBJ1-5; perhaps TRBD1 as D (6 bases). Germline V lookup: CDR1 DFQATT, CDR2 SNEGSKA (reference sequence). This CDR3 has 17 amino acids. Trimming removed 4 bases at V and 3 bases at J, with 22 bases between. The CDR3 sequence is CSAIKDSLGAYNQPQHF. As DNA, the CDR3 is TGCAGTGCTATAAAGGACAGCCTGGGGGCCTACAATCAGCCCCAGCATTTT.

This clonotype was observed at least ten times. The rearrangement links TRBV7-2 to TRBJ2-1; 10 bases are shared with TRBD2. The J segment lost 0 bases and the V segment lost 5 bases, leaving 4 bases of the junction unmatched. The CDR3 sequence is 16 residues long. Germline values: CDR1 SGHTA, CDR2 FQGNSA. As DNA, the CDR3 is TGTGCCAGCAGCCTTAGCGGGGGGCTCTCCTACAATGAGCAGTTCTTC. The encoded protein is CASSLSGGLSYNEQFF.